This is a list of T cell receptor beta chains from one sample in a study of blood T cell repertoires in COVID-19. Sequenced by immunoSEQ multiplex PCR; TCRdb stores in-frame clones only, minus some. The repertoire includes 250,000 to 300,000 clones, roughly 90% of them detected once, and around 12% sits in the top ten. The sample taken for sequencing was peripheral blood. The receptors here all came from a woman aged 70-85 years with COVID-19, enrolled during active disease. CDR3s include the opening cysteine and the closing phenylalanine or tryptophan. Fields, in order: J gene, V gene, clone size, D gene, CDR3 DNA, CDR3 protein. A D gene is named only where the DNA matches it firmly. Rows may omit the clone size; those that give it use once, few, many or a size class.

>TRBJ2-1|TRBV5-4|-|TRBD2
TGTGCCAGCAGATTGCCGGGCGGGGGTGAGCAGTTCTTC
CASRLPGGGEQFF
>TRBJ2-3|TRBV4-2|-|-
TGTGCCAGCAGCCGAAAAGACTCGTCTGACACAGATACGCAGTATTTT
CASSRKDSSDTDTQYF
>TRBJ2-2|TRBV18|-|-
TGTGCCAGCTCACCATCAGGGTCACGGAACACCGGGGAGCTGTTTTTT
CASSPSGSRNTGELFF
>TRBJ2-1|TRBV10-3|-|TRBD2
TGTGCCATCAGTGAGTCTGGGGGACTAGCGGGGGGGCGGAATGAGCAGTTCTTC
CAISESGGLAGGRNEQFF
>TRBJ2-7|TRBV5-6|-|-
TGTGCCAGCAGCTCCTACTACGAGCAGTACTTC
CASSSYYEQYF
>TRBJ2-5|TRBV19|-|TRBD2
TGTGCCTCCAACGGGGGGGGGCGACGTGGGACCCAGTACTTC
CASNGGGRRGTQYF
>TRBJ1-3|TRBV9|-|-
TGTGCCAGCAGCTCCCCGGGGGGGAACACCATATATTTT
CASSSPGGNTIYF
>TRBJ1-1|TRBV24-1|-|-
TGTGCCACCAGTGATCGTGAGAGTGAAGCTTTCTTT
CATSDRESEAFF
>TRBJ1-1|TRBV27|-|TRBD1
TGTGCCAGCAGCCCCCGGACAGGGGGGTATGAAGCTTTCTTT
CASSPRTGGYEAFF
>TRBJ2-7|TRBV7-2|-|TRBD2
TGTGCCAGCAGCCCCAGGGAGGGGACCCGGATCTACGAGCAGTACTTC
CASSPREGTRIYEQYF
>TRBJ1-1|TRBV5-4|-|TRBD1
TGTGCCAGCATCGGACAGGGGTCTGAAGCTTTCTTT
CASIGQGSEAFF
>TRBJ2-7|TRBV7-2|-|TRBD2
TGTGCCAGCAGCTTAGATTCGGGGACTAGCTTTAAGGAGCAGTACTTC
CASSLDSGTSFKEQYF
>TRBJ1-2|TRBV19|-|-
TGTGCCAGTAGTAACTCCCAGGTGGAAGCCGCTATATATGGCTACACCTTC
CASSNSQVEAAIYGYTF
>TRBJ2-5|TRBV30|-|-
TGTGCCTGGGGGGGGAGCGAGGGAGAGACCCAGTACTTC
CAWGGSEGETQYF
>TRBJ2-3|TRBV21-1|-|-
TGTGCCAGCAGGGTACGGGGGGGGCCGAGCACAGATACGCAGTATTTT
CASRVRGGPSTDTQYF
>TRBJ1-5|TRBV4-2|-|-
TGTGCCAGCAGCCAAGATGAGGGGAGGGATAAACAGCCCCAGCATTTT
CASSQDEGRDKQPQHF
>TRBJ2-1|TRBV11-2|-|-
TGTGCCAGCAGCTTAGTCGGGGGTTTTGGTAGCAATGAGCAGTTCTTC
CASSLVGGFGSNEQFF
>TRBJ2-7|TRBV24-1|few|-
TGTGCCACCAGTAATACTAACTACGAGCAGTACTTC
CATSNTNYEQYF
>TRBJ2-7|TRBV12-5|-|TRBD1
TGTGCTAGTGGTTCTTCGACAGGGACCTACGAGCAGTACTTC
CASGSSTGTYEQYF
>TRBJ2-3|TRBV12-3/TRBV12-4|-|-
TGTGCCAGCAGCGCCGGGGAGTATTTT
CASSAGEYF
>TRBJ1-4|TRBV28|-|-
TGTGCCAGCAGTTTAGGGGGGTTGGTCGAGGAAAAACTGTTTTTT
CASSLGGLVEEKLFF
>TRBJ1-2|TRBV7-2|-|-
TGTGCCAGCACCTTCAGGGGTGGGGGCTACACCTTC
CASTFRGGGYTF
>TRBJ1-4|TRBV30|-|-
TGTGCCTGGAGTAGCCTCGGGGGGTCCAATGAAAAACTGTTTTTT
CAWSSLGGSNEKLFF
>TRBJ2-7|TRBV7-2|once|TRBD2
TGTGCCAGCAGCTTACTTGCCGGCGGGGGTCTGGGCGAGCAGTACTTC
CASSLLAGGGLGEQYF